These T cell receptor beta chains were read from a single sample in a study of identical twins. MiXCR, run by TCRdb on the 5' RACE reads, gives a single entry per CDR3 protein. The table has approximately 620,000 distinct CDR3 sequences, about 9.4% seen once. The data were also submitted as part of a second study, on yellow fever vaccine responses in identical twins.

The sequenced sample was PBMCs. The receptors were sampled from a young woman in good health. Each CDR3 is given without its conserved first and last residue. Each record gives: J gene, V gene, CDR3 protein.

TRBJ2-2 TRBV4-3 ASSQLKGQGNTGELF
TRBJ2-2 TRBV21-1 ASSGVSNTGELF
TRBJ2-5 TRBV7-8 ASSLASGTQQETQY
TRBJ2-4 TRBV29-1 SVEGDRNIQY
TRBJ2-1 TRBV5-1 ASSLESSLDNEQF
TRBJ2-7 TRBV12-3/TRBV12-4 ASSVLIEQY
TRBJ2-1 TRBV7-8 ASTGATPLENEQF
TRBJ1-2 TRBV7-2 ASSRGRGLSYGYT
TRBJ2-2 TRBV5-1 ASSLLGPGTGELF
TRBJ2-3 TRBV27 ASTKRPGGTDTQY
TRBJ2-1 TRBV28 ASTPTGQEQF
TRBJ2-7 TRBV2 ASSVSRDPYEQY
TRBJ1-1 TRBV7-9 ASSLVRQNTEAF
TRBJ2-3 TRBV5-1 ASSLYGGPTDTQY
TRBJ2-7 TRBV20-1 SVPPPLTSGRSGEQY
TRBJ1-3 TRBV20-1 SAGGTDSGNTIY
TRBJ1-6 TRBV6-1 ASSGSPGANSPLH
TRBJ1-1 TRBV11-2 ASSLEGTGGVGAF
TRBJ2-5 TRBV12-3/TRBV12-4 ASSPPWGEETQY
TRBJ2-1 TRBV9 ASSGGLVHNEQF
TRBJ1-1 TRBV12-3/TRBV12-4 ASRGTGGNTEAF
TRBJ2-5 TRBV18 ASSPGAIGTQY
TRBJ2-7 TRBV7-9 ASSIAGRSDEQY
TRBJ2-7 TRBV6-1 ASSPMDEQY
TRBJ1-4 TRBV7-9 ASSRKGEGEKLF
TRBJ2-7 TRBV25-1 ASSNGLAGGYEQY
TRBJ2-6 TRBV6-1 ASRGGSGSVPSGANVLT
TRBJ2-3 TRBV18 ASSPQSTDTQY
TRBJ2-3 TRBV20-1 SARGDRVGTDTQY